The 8 T cell receptor beta chains below all came from one sample that was sequenced in a study of PD-1 blockade in classical Hodgkin lymphoma (dated by TCRdb to 2018 to 2021). The time point label, read with the paper, signifies: cycle 1 day 1 (C1D1), immediately before nivolumab initiation. All trial patients had relapsed after autologous stem cell transplantation, with cohorts A, B and C differing in prior brentuximab vedotin exposure. The library was built by means of the immunoSEQ multiplex PCR assay. TCRdb mirrors the immuneACCESS table, restricted to in-frame sequences. Some clones are absent from its copies; in checked studies, under half trace to an unresolved V gene, and the reason for the others is unknown. This sample holds more than 10,000 clones; 70% to 90% were observed only once. The top ten constitute 30% of the sample. The sample in question was peripheral blood mononuclear cells (PBMCs), obtained at baseline. The receptors come from a human donor with classical Hodgkin lymphoma.

The chain uses TRBV9 and TRBJ2-4; D gene uncertain. The CDR3 totals 14 residues. The germline V gene encodes CDR1 SGDLS and CDR2 YYNGEE. Between the trimmed V and J ends, which lost 4 bases and 0 bases, there was a span of 8 bases. For the CDR3, the DNA is TGTGCCAGCAGCCCCAATCTAGCCAAAAACATTCAGTACTTC. Residues: CASSPNLAKNIQYF.

The CDR3 here is CASSLGIPLTDTQYF. The CDR3 region has the DNA TGTGCCAGCAGCTTAGGAATCCCTCTCACAGATACGCAGTATTTT. V usage is TRBV7-9 and J usage is TRBJ2-3, with D unresolved. CDR3 length: 15 amino acids. Germline lookup yields CDR1 SEHNR and CDR2 FQNEAQ (reference sequence). V shed 1 base and J shed 2 bases, with 10 bases lying between them.

This chain joins TRBV10-2 and TRBJ1-6; TRBD1 is a possible D gene (5 bases). Germline V CDR1 and CDR2: WSHSY, SAAADI. V gave up 4 bases and J gave up 8 bases, with 12 bases separating them. This CDR3 is built from 14 residues. CDR3 DNA sequence: TGCGCCAGCAGTGGGGGCAGGATATATTCACCCCTCCACTTT. This codes for CASSGGRIYSPLHF.

This clone was recorded only once. The chain joins TRBV30 to TRBJ2-5, with D perhaps TRBD2 (6 bases). This CDR3 region has 16 residues. V shed 0 bases and J shed 5 bases, with 19 bases lying between them. Germline values: CDR1 GTSNPN, CDR2 SVGIG (reference sequence). The CDR3 loop is CAWSVFAGPRRETQYF. The CDR3, as DNA: TGTGCCTGGAGTGTTTTTGCGGGACCACGTAGGGAGACCCAGTACTTC.

A word on this clone: Germline is not matched at one junction end, which may reflect a read error. The genes are TRBV30 and TRBJ2-1; TRBD1 is a possible D gene (6 bases). Germline loops: CDR1 GTSNPN, CDR2 SVGIG (reference sequence). The CDR3 contains 10 residues. The CDR3 is CAWSGGPPLF. CDR3 sequence (DNA): TGTGCCTGGAGTGGGGGGCCGCCACTCTTC.

The CDR3 DNA reads TGTGCCAGCACCAGGGGGATAGGGAATCAGCCCCAGCATTTT. The encoded protein is CASTRGIGNQPQHF. V gene TRBV6-1 combines with J gene TRBJ1-5; 7 bases line up with TRBD1. The CDR3 is 14 amino acids. The germline CDR1 and CDR2 sequences are MNHNS and SASEGT. The ends lost 7 bases at V and 4 bases at J; junction bases unmatched: 7.

The rearrangement joins TRBV6-1 to TRBJ2-7; maybe TRBD2 (6 bases). V gave up 6 bases and J gave up 2 bases, with 14 bases separating them. Germline CDR1 MNHNS, CDR2 SASEGT. The CDR3 runs 14 residues. CDR3 sequence reads: CASRRDLLTYEQYF. CDR3 nucleotide sequence: TGTGCCAGCAGGCGGGACTTACTCACCTACGAGCAGTACTTC.

Here the CDR3 reads CASSIYTVGTDTQYF. The CDR3 DNA is TGTGCCAGTAGTATATACACAGTAGGTACAGATACGCAGTATTTT. The rearrangement joins TRBV19 to TRBJ2-3; D is undetermined. CDR3 length equals 15 residues. V was trimmed by 2 bases and J by 3 bases, leaving 12 bases between them. The germline V gene encodes CDR1 LNHDA and CDR2 SQIVND (reference sequence).